The clone carrying this TCR beta chain was picked up a small number of times. The target antigen is unknown. One entry per CDR3 protein results from TCRdb running MiXCR on the 5' RACE reads. The data hold hundreds of thousands of distinct CDR3 sequences, with about a fifth observed a single time. This CDR3 comprises 14 residues. Germline trimming cut 8 bases from V and 7 bases from J; bases unmatched to any gene: 8. Germline assignment: CDR1 SGHVS and CDR2 FQNEAQ. This entry comes from a study of T-cell memory formation after mild COVID-19. Overall study results and limits: The CD4+ clones that contracted clustered mainly within CM and EM, and the CD8+ clones concentrated in EMRA.

The rearrangement links TRBV7-8 to TRBJ2-1, with 10 bases fitting TRBD1. The TCR comes from an adult woman who had mild COVID-19 (a few samples of this study predate the infection). Cell type and time point are not known. Sequencing used PBMCs or a T cell subset sorted from them (not recorded which). CDR3 in amino acids: CASVRDRGLNEQFF. Here the CDR3 DNA reads TGTGCCAGCGTCCGGGACAGGGGTTTAAATGAGCAGTTCTTC. Combining the CDR3 with reference TRBV7-8 and TRBJ2-1 gives the whole variable domain GAGVSQSPRYKVAKRGQDVALRCDPISGHVSLFWYQQALGQGPEFLTYFQNEAQLDKSGLPSDRFFAERPEGSVSTLKIQRTQQEDSAVYLCASVRDRGLNEQFFGPGTRLTVL.